Below are 8 T cell receptor beta chains sequenced from a single sample in a study of T cell changes during pregnancy in multiple sclerosis. Data came from immunoSEQ multiplex PCR; TCRdb stores just in-frame clones and leaves some out. The sample carries over 25,000 clones, approximately 90% recorded once. This material consisted of CD8+ T cells from peripheral blood mononuclear cells, taken in the second trimester of pregnancy. The receptors originated from a female donor with multiple sclerosis, enrolled in a pregnancy study.

The V call is TRBV9, the J call TRBJ2-1, with 7 bases that match TRBD2. CDR3 length: 14 amino acids. The V and J ends lost 3 bases and 4 bases, in that order; junction bases with no gene match: 4. Germline V gives CDR1 SGDLS, CDR2 YYNGEE. For the CDR3, the DNA is TGTGCCAGCAGCGATGCTAGCGGATACAATGAGCAGTTCTTC. Protein product: CASSDASGYNEQFF.

The rearrangement uses TRBV28 and TRBJ1-4, with D unclear. Germline loops: CDR1 MDHEN, CDR2 SYDVKM. The V end lost 1 base, the J end lost 0 bases, and 6 bases lay between the germline ends. The CDR3 is 15 residues long. The CDR3 loop is CASSLFEATNEKLFF. CDR3 sequence (DNA): TGTGCCAGCAGTTTATTTGAGGCAACTAATGAAAAACTGTTTTTT.

Regarding this clone: In the same sample, other DNA sequences code for this CDR3. The rearrangement links TRBV6-5 to TRBJ1-3; tentative D call: TRBD1 (5 bases). The CDR3 runs to 15 residues. Trimming shortened V by 0 bases and J by 4 bases, and 10 bases separated the two germline ends. The V gene's germline CDR1 is MNHEY and CDR2 SVGAGI. The CDR3 reads CASSYSGEGGNTIYF. The CDR3 region has the DNA TGTGCCAGCAGTTACTCAGGGGAAGGGGGAAACACCATATATTTT.

This rearrangement joins TRBV19 to TRBJ1-2; the D gene is possibly TRBD1 (6 bases). The CDR3 totals 14 residues. Germline V lookup: CDR1 LNHDA, CDR2 SQIVND (reference sequence). Deletions cut 5 bases from V and 5 bases from J, with 15 bases between. The CDR3 here is CASSLNRDNYGYTF. The CDR3 coding sequence is TGTGCCAGTAGTTTGAACCGGGACAATTATGGCTACACCTTC.

The J gene is TRBJ2-7, the V gene TRBV7-6; D gene unclear. Trimming left V 1 base short and J 0 bases short, with 7 bases between. The CDR3 is 14 amino acids. Looked up from germline, CDR1 is SGHVS and CDR2 is FNYEAQ. The CDR3, as DNA: TGTGCCAGCAGCTTAGGTCAGAACTCCTACGAGCAGTACTTC. This sequence encodes CASSLGQNSYEQYF.

The V gene is TRBV4-3, the J gene TRBJ2-1; D gene ambiguous. The CDR3 spans 15 residues. Germline values: CDR1 LGHNA, CDR2 YSLEER. The V end was cut by 0 bases, the J end by 0 bases, with 6 bases between. The CDR3 region is CASSQDKSSYNEQFF. CDR3 nucleotide sequence: TGCGCCAGCAGCCAAGACAAGAGCTCCTACAATGAGCAGTTCTTC.

This sequence joins TRBV13 and TRBJ2-3; TRBD2 matches 11 bases. Germline V gene lookup returns CDR1 PRHDT and CDR2 FYEKMQ (reference sequence). Unmatched junction bases numbered 6, after V lost 6 bases and J lost 4 bases. The length of the CDR3 is 15 residues. As DNA, the CDR3 is TGTGCCAGCAGACCCCCTAGCGGGGGGCCAGATACGCAGTATTTT. This encodes CASRPPSGGPDTQYF. The variable domain in full, completed from reference TRBV13 and TRBJ2-3, reads AAGVIQSPRHLIKEKRETATLKCYPIPRHDTVYWYQQGPGQDPQFLISFYEKMQSDKGSIPDRFSAQQFSDYHSELNMSSLELGDSALYFCASRPPSGGPDTQYFGPGTRLTVL.

The chain carries TRBV28 and TRBJ2-3; 8 bases are shared with TRBD1. The CDR3 has 14 amino acids. The V segment lost 10 bases and the J segment 3 bases; nucleotides outside the gene matches: 9. CDR1 is MDHEN and CDR2 is SYDVKM in the germline V gene. The CDR3 reads CATSEDRETDTQYF. CDR3 DNA: TGTGCCACCTCCGAGGACAGGGAAACAGATACGCAGTATTTT.